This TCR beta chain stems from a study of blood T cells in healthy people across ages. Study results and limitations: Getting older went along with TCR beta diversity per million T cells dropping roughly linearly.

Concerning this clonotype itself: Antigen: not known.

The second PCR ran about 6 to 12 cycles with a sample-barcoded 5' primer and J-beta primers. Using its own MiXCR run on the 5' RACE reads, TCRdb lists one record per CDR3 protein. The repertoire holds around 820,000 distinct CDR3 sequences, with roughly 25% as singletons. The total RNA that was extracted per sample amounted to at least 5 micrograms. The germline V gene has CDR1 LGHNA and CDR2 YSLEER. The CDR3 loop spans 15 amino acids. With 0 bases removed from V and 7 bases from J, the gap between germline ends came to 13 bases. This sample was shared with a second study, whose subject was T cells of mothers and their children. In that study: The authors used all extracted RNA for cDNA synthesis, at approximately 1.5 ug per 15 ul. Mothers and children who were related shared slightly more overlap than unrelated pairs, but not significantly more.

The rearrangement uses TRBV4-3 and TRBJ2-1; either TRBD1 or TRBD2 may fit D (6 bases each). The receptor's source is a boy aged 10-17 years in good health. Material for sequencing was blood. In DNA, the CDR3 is TGCGCCAGCAGCCAAGAACGGGGGCCGGGGAATGAGCAGTTCTTC. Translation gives CASSQERGPGNEQFF.